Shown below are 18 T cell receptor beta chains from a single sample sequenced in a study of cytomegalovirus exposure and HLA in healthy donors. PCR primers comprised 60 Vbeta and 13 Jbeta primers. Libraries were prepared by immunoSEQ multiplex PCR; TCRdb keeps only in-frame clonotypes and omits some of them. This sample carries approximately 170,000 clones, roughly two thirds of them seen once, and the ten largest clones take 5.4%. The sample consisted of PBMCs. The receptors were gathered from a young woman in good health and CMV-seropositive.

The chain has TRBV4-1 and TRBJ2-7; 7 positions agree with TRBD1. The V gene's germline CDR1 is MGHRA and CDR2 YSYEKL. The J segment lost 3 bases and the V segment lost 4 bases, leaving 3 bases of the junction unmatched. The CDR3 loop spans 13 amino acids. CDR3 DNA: TGCGCCAGCAGCCGGGACAGAGACTACGAGCAGTACTTC. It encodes CASSRDRDYEQYF.

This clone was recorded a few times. CDR3 region: CASSWGGVYGYTF. CDR3 DNA: TGTGCCAGCAGTTGGGGAGGGGTCTATGGCTACACCTTC. The chain recombines TRBV6-8 with TRBJ1-2; a weak D match, TRBD1 (5 bases). Germline V gives CDR1 MNHGY, CDR2 SAAAGT. This CDR3 comprises 13 residues. The germline V and J ends were trimmed by 4 bases and 4 bases, with 10 bases remaining between them.

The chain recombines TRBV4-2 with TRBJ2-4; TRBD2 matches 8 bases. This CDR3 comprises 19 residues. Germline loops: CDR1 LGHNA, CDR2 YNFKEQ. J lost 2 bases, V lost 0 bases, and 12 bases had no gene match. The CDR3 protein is CASSQDNQAGVGTKNIQYF. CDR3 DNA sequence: TGTGCCAGCAGCCAAGATAACCAAGCGGGGGTGGGTACCAAAAACATTCAGTACTTC.

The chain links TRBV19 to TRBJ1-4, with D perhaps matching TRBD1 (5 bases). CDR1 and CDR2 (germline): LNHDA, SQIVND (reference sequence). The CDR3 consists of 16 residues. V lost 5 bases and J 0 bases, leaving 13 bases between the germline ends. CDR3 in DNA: TGTGCCAGTAGTTCCAGGGCGCATCCAACTAATGAAAAACTGTTTTTT. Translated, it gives CASSSRAHPTNEKLFF.

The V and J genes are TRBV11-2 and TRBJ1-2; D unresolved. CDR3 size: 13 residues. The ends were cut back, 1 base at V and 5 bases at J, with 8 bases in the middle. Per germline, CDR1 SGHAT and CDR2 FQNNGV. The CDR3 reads CASSLGQRYGYTF. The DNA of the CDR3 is TGTGCCAGCAGCTTAGGCCAGCGGTATGGCTACACCTTC. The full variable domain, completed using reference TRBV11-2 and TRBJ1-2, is EAGVAQSPRYKIIEKRQSVAFWCNPISGHATLYWYQQILGQGPKLLIQFQNNGVVDDSQLPKDRFSAERLKGVDSTLKIQPAKLEDSAVYLCASSLGQRYGYTFGSGTRLTVV.

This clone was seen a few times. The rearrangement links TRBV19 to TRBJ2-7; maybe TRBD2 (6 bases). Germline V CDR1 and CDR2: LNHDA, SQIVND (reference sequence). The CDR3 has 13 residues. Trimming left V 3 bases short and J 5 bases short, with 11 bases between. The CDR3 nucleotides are TGTGCCAGTAGTATTTATGGAGGGGACGAGCAGTACTTC. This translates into CASSIYGGDEQYF.

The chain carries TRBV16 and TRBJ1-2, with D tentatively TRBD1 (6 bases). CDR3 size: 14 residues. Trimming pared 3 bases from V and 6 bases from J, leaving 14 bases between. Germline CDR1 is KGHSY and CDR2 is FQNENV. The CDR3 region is CASSQKNGTNGYTF. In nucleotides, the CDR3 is TGTGCCAGCAGCCAGAAAAACGGGACAAATGGCTACACCTTC.

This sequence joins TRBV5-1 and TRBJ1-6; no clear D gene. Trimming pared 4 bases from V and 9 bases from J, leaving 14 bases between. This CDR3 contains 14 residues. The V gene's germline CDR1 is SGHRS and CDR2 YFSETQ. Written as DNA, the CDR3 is TGCGCCAGCAGCGTCGGGAATATTGTTTCACCCCTCCACTTT. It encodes CASSVGNIVSPLHF.

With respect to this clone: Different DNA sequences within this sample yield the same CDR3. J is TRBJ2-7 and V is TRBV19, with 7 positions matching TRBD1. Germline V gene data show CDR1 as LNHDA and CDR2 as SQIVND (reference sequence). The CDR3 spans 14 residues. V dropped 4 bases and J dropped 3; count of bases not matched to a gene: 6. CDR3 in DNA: TGTGCCAGTAGTACCCCGGGACAGAGCTACGAGCAGTACTTC. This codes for CASSTPGQSYEQYF.

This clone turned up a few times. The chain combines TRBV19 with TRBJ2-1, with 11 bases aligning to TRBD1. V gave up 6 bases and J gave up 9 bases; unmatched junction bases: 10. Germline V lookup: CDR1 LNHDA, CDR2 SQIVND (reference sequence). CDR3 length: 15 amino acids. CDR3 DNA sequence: TGTGCCAGTAGGTCCGGGACAGGGGGTGTTCCTGAGCAGTTCTTC. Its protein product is CASRSGTGGVPEQFF. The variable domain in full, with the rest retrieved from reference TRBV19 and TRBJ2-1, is DGGITQSPKYLFRKEGQNVTLSCEQNLNHDAMYWYRQDPGQGLRLIYYSQIVNDFQKGDIAEGYSVSREKKESFPLTVTSAQKNPTAFYLCASRSGTGGVPEQFFGPGTRLTVL.

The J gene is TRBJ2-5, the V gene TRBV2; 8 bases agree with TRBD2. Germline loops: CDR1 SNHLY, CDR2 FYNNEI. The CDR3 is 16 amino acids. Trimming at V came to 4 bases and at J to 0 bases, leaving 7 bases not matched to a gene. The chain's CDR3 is CASSVGRGDHQETQYF. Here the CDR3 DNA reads TGTGCCAGCAGTGTGGGGCGGGGGGACCACCAAGAGACCCAGTACTTC.

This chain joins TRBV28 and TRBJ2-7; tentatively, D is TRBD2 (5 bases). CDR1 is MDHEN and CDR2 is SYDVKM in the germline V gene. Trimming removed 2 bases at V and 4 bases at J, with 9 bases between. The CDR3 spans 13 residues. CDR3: CASSLSSDYEQYF. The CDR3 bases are TGTGCCAGCAGTTTAAGTAGCGATTACGAGCAGTACTTC.

The CDR3 spells CASSSEVASEQFF. The CDR3 DNA reads as TGTGCCAGCAGCTCAGAGGTAGCTTCTGAGCAGTTCTTC. V gene TRBV7-2 combines with J gene TRBJ2-1; D is undetermined. Germline CDR1 is SGHTA and CDR2 is FQGNSA. The CDR3 loop spans 13 amino acids. The germline V and J ends were trimmed by 4 bases and 9 bases, with 13 bases remaining between them.

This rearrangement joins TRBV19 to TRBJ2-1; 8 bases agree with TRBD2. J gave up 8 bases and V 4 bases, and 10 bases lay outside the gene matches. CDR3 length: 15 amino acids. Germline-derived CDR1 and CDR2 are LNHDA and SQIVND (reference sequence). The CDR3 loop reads CASSTGTRASHEQFF. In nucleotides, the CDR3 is TGTGCCAGTAGTACGGGGACTAGGGCCAGCCATGAGCAGTTCTTC.

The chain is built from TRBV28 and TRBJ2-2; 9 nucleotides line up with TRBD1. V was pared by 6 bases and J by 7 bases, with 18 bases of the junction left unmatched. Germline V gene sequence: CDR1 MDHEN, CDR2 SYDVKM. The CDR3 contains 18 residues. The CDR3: CASRRLPTGGLSGGELFF. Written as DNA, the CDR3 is TGTGCCAGCAGGCGTTTACCGACAGGGGGTCTATCGGGCGGGGAGCTGTTTTTT.

The CDR3 reads CASSLRDRAYEQYF. The CDR3 nucleotides are TGTGCCAGCAGCCTCCGGGACAGGGCCTACGAGCAGTACTTC. V and J are TRBV7-2 and TRBJ2-7, with 9 nucleotides matching TRBD1. J was trimmed by 2 bases and V by 5 bases; bases with no gene match: 4. The CDR3 covers 14 residues. The V gene's germline CDR1 is SGHTA and CDR2 FQGNSA.

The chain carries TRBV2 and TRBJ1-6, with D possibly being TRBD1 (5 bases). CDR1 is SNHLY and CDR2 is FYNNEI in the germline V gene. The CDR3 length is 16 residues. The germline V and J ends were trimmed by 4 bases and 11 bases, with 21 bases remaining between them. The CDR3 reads CASSGIGTPGGTPLHF. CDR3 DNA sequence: TGTGCCAGCAGTGGGATCGGGACTCCCGGAGGTACACCCCTCCACTTT.

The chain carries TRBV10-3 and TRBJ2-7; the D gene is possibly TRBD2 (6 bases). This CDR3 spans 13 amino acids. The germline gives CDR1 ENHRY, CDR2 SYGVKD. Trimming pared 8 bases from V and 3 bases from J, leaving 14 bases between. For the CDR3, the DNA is TGTGCCATCCAAAGGGTGGGGGGCTACGAGCAGTACTTC. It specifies CAIQRVGGYEQYF.